The entry that follows covers one T cell receptor beta chain sequence. Antigen specificity is unknown. Within the ViraFEST assay, antigen-specific CD4+ T cells underwent expansion with viral peptide pools prior to sequencing. The authors isolated CD4+ T cells after about eleven days of culture. Of the BNT162b2 and mRNA-1273 vaccines, participants received two doses of one or the other. On both days 3 and 7, half of the culture medium was replaced with IL-2 medium. The data were obtained in a study of vaccination effects on CD4 cells after COVID-19. Whole-study findings and limits: Common cold coronaviruses were cross-recognized by only 1 of 255 vaccine-induced clones in healthy vaccinees.

TCRdb's copy holds only in-frame clones and misses some; the assay was immunoSEQ multiplex PCR. The table has just under 60,000 clones, 75% to 85% seen once. The sequencing here drew on CD4+ T cells from PBMCs cultured with HCoV-OC43 spike peptides, taken after COVID-19 vaccination. Subset described: HCoV-OC43 spike overlapping peptide pool stimulation. The sequence derives from a human donor who received a COVID-19 vaccine.

The CDR3 nucleotides read TGTGCCAGCAGTTTAAGGGCGGATCAGCCCCAGCATTTT. This translates into CASSLRADQPQHF. The rearrangement joins TRBV12-3 or TRBV12-4 to TRBJ1-5; D is ambiguous. This CDR3 has 13 residues. The V end was cut by 2 bases, the J end by 5 bases, with 7 bases between.